This TCR beta chain emerged from a study of spatial heterogeneity in lung cancer. Indicated time point: blood at routine non-recurrence follow-up after resection. CDR3 length: 14 residues. Germline CDR1 and CDR2: LNHDA and SQIVND (reference sequence). V lost 4 bases and J lost 3, with 12 bases in between. Each CDR3 protein gets one entry after TCRdb re-called the 5' RACE reads with MiXCR. This repertoire shows about 38,000 distinct CDR3 sequences, roughly 8% found once; its top ten account for roughly 9.9%. This clonotype was seen repeatedly, ten times or more. The source is a male donor with early-stage non-small cell lung cancer. Sequenced here: PBMCs, sampled at follow-up. The rearrangement links TRBV19 to TRBJ1-2; D may be TRBD1 (5 bases). CDR3: CASSKWDWHYGYTF. For the CDR3, the DNA is TGTGCCAGTAGTAAGTGGGACTGGCACTATGGCTACACCTTC.